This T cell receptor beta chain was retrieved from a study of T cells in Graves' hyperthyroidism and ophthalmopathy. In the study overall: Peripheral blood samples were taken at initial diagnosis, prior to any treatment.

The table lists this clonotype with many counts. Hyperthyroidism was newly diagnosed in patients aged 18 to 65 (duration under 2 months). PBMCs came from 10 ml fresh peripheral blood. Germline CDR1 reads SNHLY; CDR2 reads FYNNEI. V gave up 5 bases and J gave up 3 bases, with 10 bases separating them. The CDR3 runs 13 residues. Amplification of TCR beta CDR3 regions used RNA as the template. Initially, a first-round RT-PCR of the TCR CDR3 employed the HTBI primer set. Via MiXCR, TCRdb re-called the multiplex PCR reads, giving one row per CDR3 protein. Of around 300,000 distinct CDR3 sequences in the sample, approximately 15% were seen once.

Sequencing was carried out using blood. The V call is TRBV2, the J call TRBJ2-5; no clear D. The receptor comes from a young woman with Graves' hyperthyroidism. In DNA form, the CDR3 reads TGTGCCAGCAGTCCCAGCGCAAAAGAGACCCAGTACTTC. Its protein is CASSPSAKETQYF.